This T cell receptor (beta chain) was captured in a study of CD8+ T cells in alopecia areata. Study context: Those patients who were treated received oral tofacitinib, which was given at 5 to 10 mg twice daily for moderate-to-severe alopecia areata.

Germline lookup yields CDR1 SQVTM and CDR2 ANQGSEA. This CDR3 is built from 11 residues. Trimming took 7 bases from V and 4 from J; bases not matched to a gene: 2. Study results and caveats: Scalp specimens additionally yield sequences from normal skin's resident alphabeta T cells. Researchers report lesional scalp, most notably alopecia totalis/universalis, outstripped normal scalp in clonality. Administration of tofacitinib significantly diminished scalp clonality and expanded CD8+ clones within the top 100.

The treatment: oral pan-JAK inhibitor, 5-10 mg twice daily. To note about this clone: Its antigen is currently unknown.

cDNA serving as the sequencing template came from extracted, reverse transcribed RNA. Clones were read by immunoSEQ multiplex PCR, and TCRdb kept only the in-frame ones, dropping some. The sample yields about 150,000 clones, about two thirds seen once. V and J are TRBV29-1 and TRBJ2-3, with TRBD1 matching 7 bases. The sample in question was CD4+ T cells sorted from blood, obtained at week 4, from a patient treated with tofacitinib. The receptor was derived from a human donor with alopecia areata. The DNA for the CDR3 is TGCAGCGCCACAGGGGCAGATACGCAGTATTTT. Protein: CSATGADTQYF.